This T cell receptor beta chain was sequenced in a study of T-cell reconstitution after alpha-beta-depleted transplantation in children. Molecular barcoding with unique molecular identifiers was used for the TCRbeta library. One entry per CDR3 protein results from TCRdb running MiXCR on the PCR reads. The repertoire holds more than 450,000 distinct CDR3 sequences, with around 17% as singletons. Material: PBMCs from the stem cell graft donor, obtained from the stem cell graft. The sequence was collected from a human donor who donated a stem cell graft to a child with acute lymphoblastic leukemia.

DNA for the CDR3: TGTGCCAGCAGTTTATGGGACAGTTCATCCTACGAGCAGTACTTC. It specifies CASSLWDSSSYEQYF. The rearrangement uses TRBV28 and TRBJ2-7, with D perhaps matching TRBD1 (6 bases). The CDR3 totals 15 residues. Trimming pared 0 bases from V and 1 base from J, leaving 10 bases between. Germline-derived CDR1 and CDR2 are MDHEN and SYDVKM. The variable domain in full, with the rest retrieved from reference TRBV28 and TRBJ2-7, is DVKVTQSSRYLVKRTGEKVFLECVQDMDHENMFWYRQDPGLGLRLIYFSYDVKMKEKGDIPEGYSVSREKKERFSLILESASTNQTSMYLCASSLWDSSSYEQYFGPGTRLTVT.